These T cell receptor beta chains were read from a single sample in a study of graft-versus-host responses after intestinal transplantation. For these TCRs, the target antigens are not known. Method: immunoSEQ multiplex PCR; TCRdb's copy keeps in-frame clones and lacks some. The sample consists of some 140,000 clones, approximately 91% of them appearing once. This specimen consisted of unstimulated CD4+ T cells sorted from spleen or lymph node cells, obtained before intestinal transplant. These receptors were collected from a human donor who received an intestinal transplant. Both conserved end residues are part of each CDR3. Fields, in order: CDR3 protein, D gene, J gene, V gene. D genes are given only for firm matches.

CASRQSASGTHNEQFF | TRBD2 | TRBJ2-1 | TRBV6-4
CASSEVADYGYTF | - | TRBJ1-2 | TRBV6-1
CASRRETYSNQPQHF | - | TRBJ1-5 | TRBV6-6
CATGERGVGNSPLHF | - | TRBJ1-6 | TRBV6-1
CASSDLPQAQYF | - | TRBJ2-7 | TRBV6-4
CASSVGASGSPGGETQYF | TRBD2 | TRBJ2-5 | TRBV9
CASSSGYGYTF | - | TRBJ1-2 | TRBV6-1
CASSTGQGRGQPQHF | TRBD1 | TRBJ1-5 | TRBV6-1
CASSLAIQGPNEKLFF | - | TRBJ1-4 | TRBV7-2
CASRRIGWDPGLSGANVLTF | TRBD2 | TRBJ2-6 | TRBV27
CASARGHSPQETQYF | - | TRBJ2-5 | TRBV4-3
CASSGIPDTQYF | - | TRBJ2-3 | TRBV9
CASSLDGYSNQPQHF | - | TRBJ1-5 | TRBV5-1
CASTLDRVDQPQHF | TRBD1 | TRBJ1-5 | TRBV28
CASSLSRGVGAFF | TRBD1 | TRBJ1-1 | TRBV28
CASSLLNQEMNTEAFF | - | TRBJ1-1 | TRBV18
CASSVEGQGANEAFF | TRBD1 | TRBJ1-1 | TRBV9
CATSREAGGPIYNEQFF | TRBD2 | TRBJ2-1 | TRBV15
CASSLGPPPGSYEQYF | - | - | TRBV7-2
CASSLEGNEQYF | - | TRBJ2-7 | TRBV11-3
CASSVGSRGQGYYNEQFF | TRBD1 | TRBJ2-1 | TRBV9
CASSFTDTQYF | - | TRBJ2-3 | TRBV28
CARGANPEKLFF | - | TRBJ1-4 | TRBV30
CASSIQPGNYGYTF | - | TRBJ1-2 | TRBV7-2
CASSLEAGSGNTIYF | - | TRBJ1-3 | TRBV5-1
CASSLFGTGSDEQFF | - | TRBJ2-1 | TRBV5-1
CASSLSAGESYGYTF | - | TRBJ1-2 | TRBV5-1
CASTEAAGGPGEQYF | TRBD2 | TRBJ2-7 | TRBV7-2
CASSTGWNQPQHF | - | TRBJ1-5 | TRBV19
CASSFAGRNTIYF | - | TRBJ1-3 | TRBV28
CASSLDRAPLYEQYF | - | TRBJ2-7 | TRBV11-2
CASIFLQGDAYEQYF | TRBD1 | TRBJ2-7 | TRBV6-1
CASSKPPLAGADTQYF | - | TRBJ2-3 | TRBV21-1
CASSKRRTGEYTGELFF | - | TRBJ2-2 | TRBV21-1
CASSQDYEQYF | - | TRBJ2-7 | TRBV14
CASSPRQGVTLADTQYF | TRBD1 | TRBJ2-3 | TRBV27
CAWSSGGRYPRDEQYF | - | TRBJ2-7 | TRBV30
CASSPTLGQPQHF | - | TRBJ1-5 | TRBV18
CASSLGQGSGELFF | TRBD1 | TRBJ2-2 | TRBV7-7
CATSRVDSRSGNTIYF | - | TRBJ1-3 | TRBV15
CSVAPTTGELFF | - | TRBJ2-2 | TRBV29-1
CASSRVDSSYNEQFF | - | TRBJ2-1 | TRBV7-3
CASSLDVAGGREQYF | TRBD2 | TRBJ2-7 | TRBV7-2
CASITRYGATDTQYF | - | TRBJ2-3 | TRBV10-2
CASSDGPNTEAFF | - | TRBJ1-1 | TRBV7-3
CASSPGRYEQYF | - | TRBJ2-7 | TRBV6-6
CASIPPGNYEQYF | - | TRBJ2-7 | TRBV28
CASHPRHKDLSPYGYTF | - | TRBJ1-2 | TRBV19
CASSWGLTGTGTSYEQYF | TRBD1 | TRBJ2-7 | TRBV11-3
CASSRSGTSGNTIYF | - | TRBJ1-3 | TRBV7-2
CASRLLAPHRGPVNQPQHF | - | TRBJ1-5 | TRBV12-2
CASSMPPGANVLTF | - | TRBJ2-6 | TRBV7-9
CASSLAGPDSYNEQFF | - | TRBJ2-1 | TRBV7-2
CASSFGLAGAPGTDTQYF | TRBD2 | TRBJ2-3 | TRBV5-1
CAISESTMGTGGNQPQHF | TRBD1 | TRBJ1-5 | TRBV10-3
CASSLADGPEAFF | - | TRBJ1-1 | TRBV5-4
CASSPFRYPTYEQYF | - | TRBJ2-7 | TRBV6-6